The 25 T cell receptor beta chains in this list originate from one sample, sequenced in a study of control samples from healthy donors and cancer patients. Repertoires were generated with immunoSEQ multiplex PCR, while TCRdb's copy carries only in-frame clones and drops some. The table has about 26,000 clones, approximately 78% seen once. Specimen: PBMCs. The receptor source for this set is a man between 60 and 70 years old with colorectal cancer.

The V and J genes are TRBV5-1 and TRBJ2-7, with 9 positions matching TRBD1. The V gene end was trimmed by 5 bases and the J gene end by 5 bases; junction bases not matched to a gene: 11. Germline-derived CDR1 and CDR2 are SGHRS and YFSETQ. The CDR3 consists of 15 residues. CDR3 bases: TGCGCCAGCAGGTGGGACAGGGACCAGTGGGACGAGCAGTACTTC. The encoded protein is CASRWDRDQWDEQYF. Full variable domain (rest looked up from reference TRBV5-1 and TRBJ2-7): KAGVTQTPRYLIKTRGQQVTLSCSPISGHRSVSWYQQTPGQGLQFLFEYFSETQRNKGNFPGRFSGRQFSNSRSEMNVSTLELGDSALYLCASRWDRDQWDEQYFGPGTRLTVT.

This clone has only one observation. CDR3 residues: CASSVTGNIQYF. CDR3 sequence (DNA): TGTGCCAGCAGCGTCACAGGAAACATTCAGTACTTC. The rearrangement uses TRBV9 and TRBJ2-4; maybe TRBD1 (5 bases). Deletions cut 2 bases from V and 6 bases from J, with 6 bases between. The CDR3 loop spans 12 amino acids. Germline V gene data show CDR1 as SGDLS and CDR2 as YYNGEE.

The rearrangement uses TRBV27 and TRBJ2-3; D might be TRBD1 (6 bases). This CDR3 spans 14 amino acids. Per the germline V gene, CDR1 is MNHEY and CDR2 is SMNVEV (reference sequence). The V gene lost 6 bases and the J gene lost 6 bases, with 16 bases spanning the gap. The chain's CDR3 is CASSPQTGWDTQYF. The CDR3 DNA sequence: TGTGCCAGCAGCCCCCAGACAGGTTGGGATACGCAGTATTTT.

The J gene is TRBJ1-1, the V gene TRBV30; tentatively, D is TRBD1 (6 bases). Germline CDR1 is GTSNPN and CDR2 is SVGIG (reference sequence). V was shortened by 0 bases and J by 6 bases, with 20 bases between the two germline ends. The CDR3 consists of 16 residues. The CDR3 sequence is CAWSVYVDRTSPEAFF. CDR3 DNA sequence: TGTGCCTGGAGTGTTTACGTTGACAGGACTTCGCCTGAAGCTTTCTTT.

CDR3 sequence: CASSLGLLGYTF. CDR3 in DNA: TGTGCCAGCAGCTTAGGGTTGCTTGGCTACACCTTC. The rearrangement joins TRBV5-5 to TRBJ1-2; D uncertain. This CDR3 comprises 12 residues. Germline V gives CDR1 SGHKS, CDR2 YYEKEE (reference sequence). V lost 2 bases and J 7 bases, leaving 9 bases between the germline ends.

The chain recombines TRBV6-5 with TRBJ2-2; no firm D call. CDR1 and CDR2 from the germline V gene are MNHEY and SVGAGI. V lost 8 bases to trimming and J lost 3 bases, with 10 bases between them. The CDR3 has 13 residues. The CDR3 reads CASGHRDTGELFF. CDR3 bases: TGTGCCAGCGGGCACCGAGACACCGGGGAGCTGTTTTTT.

The chain employs TRBV6-5 and TRBJ1-1; D unresolved. The CDR3 is 12 residues long. V was cut by 8 bases and J by 3 bases, with 10 bases left in between. Germline CDR1 is MNHEY and CDR2 is SVGAGI. CDR3 loop: CASFGWDTEAFF. In nucleotides, the CDR3 is TGTGCCAGCTTTGGGTGGGACACTGAAGCTTTCTTT.

This chain links TRBV4-1 with TRBJ1-2; perhaps TRBD1 as D (6 bases). The CDR3 has 16 residues. CDR1 and CDR2 from the germline V gene are MGHRA and YSYEKL. Trimming shortened V by 2 bases and J by 4 bases, and 17 bases separated the two germline ends. DNA for the CDR3: TGCGCCAGCAGCCAATCCAGGGGAACAGGGTCCTATGGCTACACCTTC. As protein: CASSQSRGTGSYGYTF.

The V call is TRBV18, the J call TRBJ2-4; TRBD1 agrees at 8 bases. The V gene end was trimmed by 3 bases and the J gene end by 5 bases; junction bases not matched to a gene: 0. Germline values: CDR1 KGHSH, CDR2 LQKENI. The CDR3 has 13 residues. The CDR3 sequence: CASSPDRENIQYF. For the CDR3, the DNA is TGTGCCAGCTCACCGGACAGGGAAAACATTCAGTACTTC.

The chain links TRBV20-1 to TRBJ2-1, with TRBD2 as a possible D gene (5 bases). CDR1 DFQATT and CDR2 SNEGSKA come from the germline V gene (reference sequence). Trimming stripped 5 bases from V and 7 bases from J, with 9 bases between. The CDR3 spans 11 residues. The DNA of the CDR3 is TGCAGTGCTCGAGCGGTGAATGAGCAGTTCTTC. It codes for CSARAVNEQFF.

Here the CDR3 reads CASSPGLQETQYF. Here the CDR3 DNA reads TGTGCCAGCAGCCCGGGACTCCAAGAGACCCAGTACTTC. This chain links TRBV3-1 (or the pseudogene TRBV3-2) with TRBJ2-5, with D maybe TRBD2 (6 bases). V was clipped by 4 bases and J by 1 base, with 7 bases between them. CDR3 length equals 13 residues. Per germline, CDR1 LGHDT and CDR2 YNNKEL (reference sequence).

The rearrangement joins TRBV6-5 to TRBJ1-2; perhaps TRBD1 as D (5 bases). The CDR3 has 15 amino acids. The germline V gene encodes CDR1 MNHEY and CDR2 SVGAGI. The germline V and J ends were trimmed by 3 bases and 4 bases, with 15 bases remaining between them. The CDR3 sequence: CASSYREWGSYGYTF. The CDR3 bases are TGTGCCAGCAGTTATCGGGAATGGGGGAGCTATGGCTACACCTTC.

The chain is built from TRBV5-6 and TRBJ2-3; 10 bases agree with TRBD2. The CDR3 length is 15 residues. Germline V CDR1 and CDR2: SGHDT, YYEEEE. Trimming removed 0 bases from V and 4 bases from J; junction bases left unmatched: 2. This CDR3 is CASSLVLAGADTQYF. In DNA, the CDR3 is TGTGCCAGCAGCTTGGTTCTAGCGGGGGCAGATACGCAGTATTTT. The variable domain in full, with the rest retrieved from reference TRBV5-6 and TRBJ2-3, is DAGVTQSPTHLIKTRGQQVTLRCSPKSGHDTVSWYQQALGQGPQFIFQYYEEEERQRGNFPDRFSGHQFPNYSSELNVNALLLGDSALYLCASSLVLAGADTQYFGPGTRLTVL.

The CDR3 loop is CASSQIGTEAFF. Here the CDR3 DNA reads TGTGCCAGCAGCCAGATAGGGACTGAAGCTTTCTTT. This chain joins TRBV3-1 (or the pseudogene TRBV3-2) and TRBJ1-1; D call uncertain. V gave up 3 bases and J gave up 5 bases, with 7 bases separating them. The length of the CDR3 is 12 residues. The germline V gene has CDR1 LGHDT and CDR2 YNNKEL (reference sequence).

The chain combines TRBV9 with TRBJ2-1; TRBD1 matches 7 bases. Per the germline V gene, CDR1 is SGDLS and CDR2 is YYNGEE. The CDR3 extends over 15 amino acids. With 4 bases clipped from V and 6 bases from J, the junction kept 10 bases outside the gene matches. The DNA of the CDR3 is TGTGCCAGCAGCCTTTCGGGACAGCCGATCAATGAGCAGTTCTTC. Amino acid sequence: CASSLSGQPINEQFF.

This chain joins TRBV4-1 and TRBJ2-7, with D tentatively TRBD1 (5 bases). The germline V gene has CDR1 MGHRA and CDR2 YSYEKL. Trimming removed 1 base at V and 0 bases at J, with 13 bases between. CDR3 length: 16 amino acids. For the CDR3, the DNA is TGCGCCAGCAGCCAAGCCCTGACAGATTACTCCTACGAGCAGTACTTC. It translates to CASSQALTDYSYEQYF.

The V and J genes are TRBV10-3 and TRBJ1-2, with unresolved D. V was cut by 0 bases and J by 6 bases, with 8 bases left in between. Germline CDR1 and CDR2: ENHRY and SYGVKD. This CDR3 has 13 residues. CDR3 region: CAISESDPNGYTF. The CDR3 bases are TGTGCCATCAGTGAGTCAGACCCGAATGGCTACACCTTC.

This clone appeared a few times. The CDR3 sequence is CASRSDPGLATEAFF. CDR3 sequence (DNA): TGCGCCAGCAGGTCTGACCCAGGGCTGGCAACTGAAGCTTTCTTT. V and J are TRBV5-1 and TRBJ1-1; D may be TRBD1 (5 bases). The CDR3 has 15 amino acids. Trimming took 5 bases from V and 5 from J, leaving 19 bases between them. Germline-derived CDR1 and CDR2 are SGHRS and YFSETQ.

The chain joins TRBV4-1 to TRBJ2-7; 7 bases align to TRBD1. The CDR3 has 14 amino acids. V was pared by 0 bases and J by 6 bases, with 5 bases of the junction left unmatched. Germline CDR1 reads MGHRA; CDR2 reads YSYEKL. This CDR3 is CASSQDLTGFEQYF. CDR3 bases: TGCGCCAGCAGCCAAGATTTGACAGGGTTCGAGCAGTACTTC.

Details on this clone: One junction end disagrees with the germline gene, perhaps due to a read error. V is TRBV10-3 and J is TRBJ2-1; 8 bases are shared with TRBD1. Germline V lookup: CDR1 ENHRY, CDR2 SYGVKD. The CDR3 spans 16 residues. The CDR3 protein is CATSSTTGETYNEQFF. The CDR3 DNA is TGTGCCACCAGTTCTACGACAGGGGAGACATACAATGAGCAGTTCTTC.

The chain uses TRBV3-1 (or the pseudogene TRBV3-2) and TRBJ1-1; D call uncertain. The CDR3 runs 13 residues. Trimming left V 1 base short and J 5 bases short, with 8 bases between. The germline V gene encodes CDR1 LGHDT and CDR2 YNNKEL (reference sequence). CDR3 region: CASSQGSLTEAFF. CDR3 nucleotide sequence: TGTGCCAGCAGCCAAGGTTCACTAACTGAAGCTTTCTTT.

V gene TRBV24-1 combines with J gene TRBJ1-2; 9 nucleotides align to TRBD1. CDR1 is KGHDR, CDR2 SFDVKD, per germline. This CDR3 contains 14 residues. J gave up 8 bases and V 7 bases, and 10 bases lay outside the gene matches. In DNA, the CDR3 is TGTGCCACCAGACCTGCTCGGACAGGGGAAGGCTACACCTTC. Translation gives CATRPARTGEGYTF.

This chain links TRBV3-1 (or the pseudogene TRBV3-2) with TRBJ1-5, with D perhaps TRBD1 (6 bases). The V end was cut by 3 bases, the J end by 4 bases, with 16 bases between. The germline V gene has CDR1 LGHDT and CDR2 YNNKEL (reference sequence). This CDR3 has 16 residues. This chain's CDR3 is CASSHGGGGGNQPQHF. The CDR3 DNA is TGTGCCAGCAGCCATGGGGGTGGGGGCGGGAATCAGCCCCAGCATTTT.

The rearrangement joins TRBV30 to TRBJ1-5; tentatively, D is TRBD1 (6 bases). V lost 2 bases, J lost 4 bases, and 15 bases lay in between. CDR3 length: 15 residues. Germline V gene data show CDR1 as GTSNPN and CDR2 as SVGIG (reference sequence). CDR3 loop: CAWSLRGAENQPQHF. Here the CDR3 DNA reads TGTGCCTGGAGTCTCCGGGGGGCAGAGAATCAGCCCCAGCATTTT.

In this sample, this clone turned up a few times. The chain has TRBV10-2 and TRBJ1-2; possibly TRBD1 for D (6 bases). The germline V and J ends were trimmed by 5 bases and 4 bases, with 11 bases remaining between them. Germline CDR1 and CDR2: WSHSY and SAAADI. This CDR3 is built from 13 residues. The CDR3 DNA sequence: TGCGCCAGCAGTTACGGAGGGGGCTATGGCTACACCTTC. This gives the protein CASSYGGGYGYTF.